This T cell receptor beta chain originates from a study of T cells after somatic rescue of genetic block. Assay: immunoSEQ multiplex PCR; the TCRdb copy retains only in-frame clones and omits some. The sample records around 67,000 clones, roughly 94% being singletons. The V end lost 5 bases, the J end lost 4 bases, and 20 bases lay between the germline ends. CDR3 length equals 16 residues. Germline lookup yields CDR1 SGHAT and CDR2 FQNNGV. The clonotype was recovered from a man in his forties. The chain combines TRBV11-2 with TRBJ2-5; D is undetermined. The sequenced material came from peripheral blood mononuclear cells (PBMCs). The CDR3: CASSPKNSGSVETQYF. The CDR3 DNA reads TGTGCCAGCAGCCCAAAAAATTCCGGGTCGGTAGAGACCCAGTACTTC.